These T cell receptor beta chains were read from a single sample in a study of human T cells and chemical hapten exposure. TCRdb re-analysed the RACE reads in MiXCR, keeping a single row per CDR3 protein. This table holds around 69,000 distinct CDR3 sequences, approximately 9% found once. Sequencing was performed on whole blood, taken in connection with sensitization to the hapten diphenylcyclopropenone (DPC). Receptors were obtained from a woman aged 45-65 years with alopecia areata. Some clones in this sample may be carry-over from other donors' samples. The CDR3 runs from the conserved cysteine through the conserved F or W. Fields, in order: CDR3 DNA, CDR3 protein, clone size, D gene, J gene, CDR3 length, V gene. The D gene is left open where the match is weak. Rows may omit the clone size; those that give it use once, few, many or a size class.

CDR3nt: TGCAGTGCTAGAAGGGGTGGGCAGGGGGGTTCACCCCTCCACTTT
CDR3aa: CSARRGGQGGSPLHF
abundance: many
d_gene: TRBD1
j_gene: TRBJ1-6
len: 15
v_gene: TRBV20-1

CDR3nt: TGTGCCAGCAGCCCCAAGGGGGGGCGTGTCTATGGCTACACCTTC
CDR3aa: CASSPKGGRVYGYTF
abundance: many
d_gene: .
j_gene: TRBJ1-2
len: 15
v_gene: TRBV7-2

CDR3nt: TGTGCCAGTCAAGGGACCTCCACAGATACGCAGTATTTT
CDR3aa: CASQGTSTDTQYF
abundance: .
d_gene: .
j_gene: TRBJ2-3
len: 13
v_gene: TRBV7-8

CDR3nt: TGCAGTGCTAACGGGGTAGCCAAAAACATTCAGTACTTC
CDR3aa: CSANGVAKNIQYF
abundance: few
d_gene: .
j_gene: TRBJ2-4
len: 13
v_gene: TRBV20-1

CDR3nt: TGTGCTAGTGGTGCGGAACCGAATCAGCCCCAGCATTTT
CDR3aa: CASGAEPNQPQHF
abundance: many
d_gene: .
j_gene: TRBJ1-5
len: 13
v_gene: TRBV12-5

CDR3nt: TGTGCCAGCCGAGACGAAGGGAGGTACGAGCAGTACTTC
CDR3aa: CASRDEGRYEQYF
abundance: .
d_gene: .
j_gene: TRBJ2-7
len: 13
v_gene: TRBV3-1

CDR3nt: TGTGCCAGCAGCTTAGGTACAAGGTTGGGTAACTATGGCTACACCTTC
CDR3aa: CASSLGTRLGNYGYTF
abundance: .
d_gene: .
j_gene: TRBJ1-2
len: 16
v_gene: TRBV7-4

CDR3nt: TGTGCCAGCTCTCCTAGCGGTTCAACCTACGAGCAGTACTTC
CDR3aa: CASSPSGSTYEQYF
abundance: few
d_gene: TRBD2
j_gene: TRBJ2-7
len: 14
v_gene: TRBV18

CDR3nt: TGCGCCAGCAGCCAAACAGGGGTTGGAAACACCATATATTTT
CDR3aa: CASSQTGVGNTIYF
abundance: many
d_gene: TRBD1
j_gene: TRBJ1-3
len: 14
v_gene: TRBV4-1

CDR3nt: TGCAGTGCTAGAGATACCGGTCTCATCTATGGCTACACCTTC
CDR3aa: CSARDTGLIYGYTF
abundance: many
d_gene: .
j_gene: TRBJ1-2
len: 14
v_gene: TRBV20-1

CDR3nt: TGCAGTGCTAGAGATCGGTCCCACGGTCGGTTTTTT
CDR3aa: CSARDRSHGRFF
abundance: many
d_gene: .
j_gene: TRBJ1-4
len: 12
v_gene: TRBV20-1

CDR3nt: TGTGCCAGCAGTGCGGGATACCACTACGAGCAGTACTTC
CDR3aa: CASSAGYHYEQYF
abundance: .
d_gene: .
j_gene: TRBJ2-7
len: 13
v_gene: TRBV6-1

CDR3nt: TGTGCCAGCAGCTTGGTTAGCGGAACCCCTTACGAGCAGTACTTC
CDR3aa: CASSLVSGTPYEQYF
abundance: few
d_gene: .
j_gene: TRBJ2-7
len: 15
v_gene: TRBV11-2

CDR3nt: TGTGCCAGCAGCTTAGAGGACAGATACTCCTACGAGCAGTACTTC
CDR3aa: CASSLEDRYSYEQYF
abundance: few
d_gene: .
j_gene: TRBJ2-7
len: 15
v_gene: TRBV7-2

CDR3nt: TGTGCCAGCAGCTTAAGGGACAGCTTTTTTCCCCGGGAGCAGTACTTC
CDR3aa: CASSLRDSFFPREQYF
abundance: few
d_gene: TRBD1
j_gene: TRBJ2-7
len: 16
v_gene: TRBV7-2

CDR3nt: TGTGCCAGCAGTTTATTCCGGACAGGGCGCCGCACAGATACGCAGTATTTT
CDR3aa: CASSLFRTGRRTDTQYF
abundance: many
d_gene: TRBD1
j_gene: TRBJ2-3
len: 17
v_gene: TRBV27

CDR3nt: TGTGCCAGCAGCAGGACTAGCGGGGGGGCAAATGAGCAGTTCTTC
CDR3aa: CASSRTSGGANEQFF
abundance: many
d_gene: TRBD2
j_gene: TRBJ2-1
len: 15
v_gene: TRBV2

CDR3nt: TGTGCCAGCAGTCCTGATAGCGGGAATGAGCAGTTCTTC
CDR3aa: CASSPDSGNEQFF
abundance: .
d_gene: TRBD2
j_gene: TRBJ2-1
len: 13
v_gene: TRBV6-5

CDR3nt: TGCAGTGCTACTGACAGGGGAGCCTACGAGCAGTACTTC
CDR3aa: CSATDRGAYEQYF
abundance: many
d_gene: TRBD1
j_gene: TRBJ2-7
len: 13
v_gene: TRBV20-1

CDR3nt: TGTGCCAGCAGGCGGGAATCAGATACGCAGTATTTT
CDR3aa: CASRRESDTQYF
abundance: .
d_gene: .
j_gene: TRBJ2-3
len: 12
v_gene: TRBV2

CDR3nt: TGTGCCAGCAGTTTGGGGCAGAGAAATGAAAAACTGTTTTTT
CDR3aa: CASSLGQRNEKLFF
abundance: many
d_gene: .
j_gene: TRBJ1-4
len: 14
v_gene: TRBV27

CDR3nt: TGCGCCAGCAGCCCAGAAGGGAACACCATATATTTT
CDR3aa: CASSPEGNTIYF
abundance: .
d_gene: .
j_gene: TRBJ1-3
len: 12
v_gene: TRBV4-1

CDR3nt: TGTGCCAGCAGCCAAAGGTTTCTAAACCCCGGGGAGCTGTTTTTT
CDR3aa: CASSQRFLNPGELFF
abundance: few
d_gene: .
j_gene: TRBJ2-2
len: 15
v_gene: TRBV4-2

CDR3nt: TGTGCCAAGCGAGGGGGGGCGCCCAGAGTAGATACGCAGTATTTT
CDR3aa: CAKRGGAPRVDTQYF
abundance: .
d_gene: .
j_gene: TRBJ2-3
len: 15
v_gene: TRBV2

CDR3nt: TGTGCCAGCAGCTTGACCCTCAGGGGCGAGCAGTACTTC
CDR3aa: CASSLTLRGEQYF
abundance: few
d_gene: .
j_gene: TRBJ2-7
len: 13
v_gene: TRBV7-9

CDR3nt: TGTGCCAGCAGTGATTATGGACGAGAACGAGCTTTCTTT
CDR3aa: CASSDYGRERAFF
abundance: few
d_gene: .
j_gene: TRBJ1-1
len: 13
v_gene: TRBV25-1

CDR3nt: TGTGCCGCGACGGGGCCCACAGATACGCAGTATTTT
CDR3aa: CAATGPTDTQYF
abundance: .
d_gene: .
j_gene: TRBJ2-3
len: 12
v_gene: TRBV27

CDR3nt: TGTGCCAGCAGTTTCGGACCGCCCCGACACACTGAAGCTTTCTTT
CDR3aa: CASSFGPPRHTEAFF
abundance: many
d_gene: .
j_gene: TRBJ1-1
len: 15
v_gene: TRBV6-5

CDR3nt: TGTGCCAGCAGCTTAGACGCGGGACAGGTCTCCTACGAGCAGTACTTC
CDR3aa: CASSLDAGQVSYEQYF
abundance: many
d_gene: TRBD1
j_gene: TRBJ2-7
len: 16
v_gene: TRBV11-2

CDR3nt: TGTGCCAGCAGTGCCCCGGGGGTAGGGGCCGGCACAGATACGCAGTATTTT
CDR3aa: CASSAPGVGAGTDTQYF
abundance: many
d_gene: .
j_gene: TRBJ2-3
len: 17
v_gene: TRBV2

CDR3nt: TGCGCCAGCAGCTTGAGGACAAGAACGTCCCTAAACGGGTACGAGCAGTACTTC
CDR3aa: CASSLRTRTSLNGYEQYF
abundance: .
d_gene: .
j_gene: TRBJ2-7
len: 18
v_gene: TRBV5-1

CDR3nt: TGTGCCAGCAGCCCGCTCATGGGGACAGCAAATTCACCCCTCCACTTT
CDR3aa: CASSPLMGTANSPLHF
abundance: few
d_gene: TRBD1
j_gene: TRBJ1-6
len: 16
v_gene: TRBV7-9

CDR3nt: TGTGCCAGCAGTTTGCAGGGTATCGGGGAGCTGTTTTTT
CDR3aa: CASSLQGIGELFF
abundance: .
d_gene: .
j_gene: TRBJ2-2
len: 13
v_gene: TRBV12-3/TRBV12-4

CDR3nt: TGTGCCAGCAGCCCCCGAGGTGTCCCGGCGAATGGCTACACCTTC
CDR3aa: CASSPRGVPANGYTF
abundance: many
d_gene: .
j_gene: TRBJ1-2
len: 15
v_gene: TRBV9

CDR3nt: TGTGCCAGCAGCCAGAATACTAGGGGTGAGCAGTTCTTC
CDR3aa: CASSQNTRGEQFF
abundance: .
d_gene: .
j_gene: TRBJ2-1
len: 13
v_gene: TRBV3-1

CDR3nt: TGCGCCAGCAGCTGGGGGGCGGTGAACACTGAAGCTTTCTTT
CDR3aa: CASSWGAVNTEAFF
abundance: .
d_gene: .
j_gene: TRBJ1-1
len: 14
v_gene: TRBV5-1

CDR3nt: TGCGCCAGCAGCCTGAACAGCGCAACTAATGAAAAACTGTTTTTT
CDR3aa: CASSLNSATNEKLFF
abundance: .
d_gene: .
j_gene: TRBJ1-4
len: 15
v_gene: TRBV5-1

CDR3nt: TGTGCCAGCAGCCCTACAGGGCGCGGGGAGACCCAGTACTTC
CDR3aa: CASSPTGRGETQYF
abundance: .
d_gene: .
j_gene: TRBJ2-5
len: 14
v_gene: TRBV12-3/TRBV12-4

CDR3nt: TGCAGTGCGACTTGGGCAGGGACGGATTCACCCCTCCACTTT
CDR3aa: CSATWAGTDSPLHF
abundance: once
d_gene: .
j_gene: TRBJ1-6
len: 14
v_gene: TRBV20-1

CDR3nt: TGCAGCGTTGGCGGAGGGAGGAGCTCCTACAATGAGCAGTTCTTC
CDR3aa: CSVGGGRSSYNEQFF
abundance: .
d_gene: .
j_gene: TRBJ2-1
len: 15
v_gene: TRBV29-1

CDR3nt: TGCGCCAGCAAAATGGGACCACTAGCGGAAGAGACCCAGTACTTC
CDR3aa: CASKMGPLAEETQYF
abundance: .
d_gene: TRBD2
j_gene: TRBJ2-5
len: 15
v_gene: TRBV4-1

CDR3nt: TGTGCCAGCAGCTCCTACTATGGCTACACCTTC
CDR3aa: CASSSYYGYTF
abundance: many
d_gene: .
j_gene: TRBJ1-2
len: 11
v_gene: TRBV7-9

CDR3nt: TGTGCCAGCAGTTACAGGGCCAATCAGCCCCAGCATTTT
CDR3aa: CASSYRANQPQHF
abundance: many
d_gene: .
j_gene: TRBJ1-5
len: 13
v_gene: TRBV6-2/TRBV6-3

CDR3nt: TGTGCCAGCAGCCAAGAGATGAGGGTGTCCAGACTTAACACCATATATTTT
CDR3aa: CASSQEMRVSRLNTIYF
abundance: many
d_gene: .
j_gene: TRBJ1-3
len: 17
v_gene: TRBV4-2

CDR3nt: TGTGCCAGCAGTAGCGGCTACGAGCAGTACTTC
CDR3aa: CASSSGYEQYF
abundance: many
d_gene: .
j_gene: TRBJ2-7
len: 11
v_gene: TRBV11-2

CDR3nt: TGTGCCACCAGTGATCCTCAGGCGCCCGCGGGGACCCAGTACTTC
CDR3aa: CATSDPQAPAGTQYF
abundance: many
d_gene: .
j_gene: TRBJ2-5
len: 15
v_gene: TRBV24-1

CDR3nt: TGCAGTGCGAGACCCATAGCGGGGGGGCCCGGTTTTACAGATACGCAGTATTTT
CDR3aa: CSARPIAGGPGFTDTQYF
abundance: many
d_gene: TRBD2
j_gene: TRBJ2-3
len: 18
v_gene: TRBV20-1

CDR3nt: TGCAGTGCTGATACGGGACAGGTCTTAAATCAGCCCCAGCATTTT
CDR3aa: CSADTGQVLNQPQHF
abundance: few
d_gene: TRBD1
j_gene: TRBJ1-5
len: 15
v_gene: TRBV20-1

CDR3nt: TGTGCCAGTAGTATTAGGGGAGACTATGGCTACACCTTC
CDR3aa: CASSIRGDYGYTF
abundance: .
d_gene: .
j_gene: TRBJ1-2
len: 13
v_gene: TRBV19

CDR3nt: TGCGCCAGCAGCTTGGGTAATAGGGAGACCCAGTACTTC
CDR3aa: CASSLGNRETQYF
abundance: many
d_gene: .
j_gene: TRBJ2-5
len: 13
v_gene: TRBV5-1

CDR3nt: TGTGCCTGGAGTGTATCGGCCGAGCAGTACTTC
CDR3aa: CAWSVSAEQYF
abundance: few
d_gene: .
j_gene: TRBJ2-7
len: 11
v_gene: TRBV30

CDR3nt: TGTGCCAGCAGTTGGGGACTAGTCACCTACAATGAGCAGTTCTTC
CDR3aa: CASSWGLVTYNEQFF
abundance: few
d_gene: TRBD2
j_gene: TRBJ2-1
len: 15
v_gene: TRBV6-2/TRBV6-3

CDR3nt: TGCAGTGGGTCCCCTTTGGGTGAGCAGTTCTTC
CDR3aa: CSGSPLGEQFF
abundance: .
d_gene: .
j_gene: TRBJ2-1
len: 11
v_gene: TRBV20-1

CDR3nt: TGTGCCAGCCGCTCCCAGGCCCCCCGGGACACTGAAGCTTTCTTT
CDR3aa: CASRSQAPRDTEAFF
abundance: few
d_gene: .
j_gene: TRBJ1-1
len: 15
v_gene: TRBV28

CDR3nt: TGCAGTGCCGGGCCCGGGACAGGGAGCTCCTACGAGCAGTACTTC
CDR3aa: CSAGPGTGSSYEQYF
abundance: many
d_gene: TRBD1
j_gene: TRBJ2-7
len: 15
v_gene: TRBV20-1

CDR3nt: TGTGCCAGCAGCTCTCGACAGGTTCTCTGGGAGACCCAGTACTTC
CDR3aa: CASSSRQVLWETQYF
abundance: many
d_gene: .
j_gene: TRBJ2-5
len: 15
v_gene: TRBV21-1

CDR3nt: TGTGCCAGCAGCTCTCGCCCCAACAGTCGGTCAGTTGATACGCAGTATTTT
CDR3aa: CASSSRPNSRSVDTQYF
abundance: many
d_gene: .
j_gene: TRBJ2-3
len: 17
v_gene: TRBV14

CDR3nt: TGTGCCAGCAGTTTAACCCGCGACCCCTCCTACAATGAGCAGTTCTTC
CDR3aa: CASSLTRDPSYNEQFF
abundance: few
d_gene: .
j_gene: TRBJ2-1
len: 16
v_gene: TRBV27

CDR3nt: TGTGCCTGGAGCGGCGGGGATTTTGTCATTCAGTACTTC
CDR3aa: CAWSGGDFVIQYF
abundance: few
d_gene: .
j_gene: TRBJ2-4
len: 13
v_gene: TRBV30